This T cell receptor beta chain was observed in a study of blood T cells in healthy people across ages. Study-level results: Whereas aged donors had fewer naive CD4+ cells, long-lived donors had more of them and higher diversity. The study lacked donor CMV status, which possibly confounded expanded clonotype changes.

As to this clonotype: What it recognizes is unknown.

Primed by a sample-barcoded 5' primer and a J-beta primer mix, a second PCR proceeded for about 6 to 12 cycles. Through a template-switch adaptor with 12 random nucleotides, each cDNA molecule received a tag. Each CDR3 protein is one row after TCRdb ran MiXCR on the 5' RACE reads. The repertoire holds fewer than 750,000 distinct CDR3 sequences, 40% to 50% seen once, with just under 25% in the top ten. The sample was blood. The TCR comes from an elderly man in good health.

CDR3 sequence: CSVLRGAGGTDTQYF. As DNA, the CDR3 is TGCAGCGTTCTTAGGGGGGCCGGTGGCACAGATACGCAGTATTTT. The chain recombines TRBV29-1 with TRBJ2-3, with D perhaps TRBD1 or TRBD2 (6 bases each). The V gene's germline CDR1 is SQVTM and CDR2 ANQGSEA. With 5 bases removed from V and 1 base from J, the gap between germline ends came to 16 bases. CDR3 length: 15 amino acids.